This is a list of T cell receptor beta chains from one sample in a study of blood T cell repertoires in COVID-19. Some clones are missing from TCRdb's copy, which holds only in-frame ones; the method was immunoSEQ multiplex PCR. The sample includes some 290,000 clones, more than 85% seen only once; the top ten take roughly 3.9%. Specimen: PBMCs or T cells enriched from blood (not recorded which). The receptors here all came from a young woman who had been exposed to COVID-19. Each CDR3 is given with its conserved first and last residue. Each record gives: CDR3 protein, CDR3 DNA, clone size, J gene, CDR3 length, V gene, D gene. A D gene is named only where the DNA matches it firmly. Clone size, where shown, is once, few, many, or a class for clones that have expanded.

CASSKQGSGDYGYTF,TGTGCCAGCAGCAAACAGGGCTCAGGGGACTATGGCTACACCTTC,-,TRBJ1-2,15,TRBV21-1,-
CASSPARGATEAFF,TGTGCCAGCTCACCTGCGCGGGGGGCCACTGAAGCTTTCTTT,-,TRBJ1-1,14,TRBV18,-
CASSGTTEYGYTF,TGTGCCAGCTCGGGTACGACAGAGTATGGCTACACCTTC,-,TRBJ1-2,13,TRBV18,-
CASSETSGGNTGELFF,TGTGCCAGCAGCGAGACTAGCGGGGGGAACACCGGGGAGCTGTTTTTT,once,TRBJ2-2,16,TRBV7-2,TRBD2
CAITQGSGANVLTF,TGTGCCATCACACAGGGGTCTGGGGCCAACGTCCTGACTTTC,-,TRBJ2-6,14,TRBV10-3,TRBD1
CASSQFPGTSGNTDTQYF,TGCGCCAGCAGCCAATTTCCCGGGACTAGCGGCAACACAGATACGCAGTATTTT,-,TRBJ2-3,18,TRBV4-3,TRBD2
CASSSGFRSYEQYF,TGCGCCAGCAGCTCGGGTTTCCGTTCCTACGAGCAGTACTTC,few,TRBJ2-7,14,TRBV5-1,-
CASSSLRTGLDGYTF,TGCGCCAGCAGCTCCCTGCGTACAGGGTTGGATGGCTACACCTTC,-,TRBJ1-2,15,TRBV5-1,-
CASSTNPGAGANVLTF,TGTGCCAGCTCAACAAACCCAGGGGCTGGGGCCAACGTCCTGACTTTC,-,TRBJ2-6,16,TRBV18,-
CASRGTMVDIQYF,TGTGCCAGCAGGGGGACAATGGTGGACATTCAGTACTTC,-,TRBJ2-4,13,TRBV12-3/TRBV12-4,-
CASSATGKSHGYTF,TGTGCCAGCAGCGCTACAGGGAAAAGTCATGGCTACACCTTC,-,TRBJ1-2,14,TRBV5-4,-
CASSIQITDTQYF,TGTGCCAGCAGTATACAAATCACAGATACGCAGTATTTT,-,TRBJ2-3,13,TRBV7-3,-
CAINGGEGKDYGYTF,TGTGCCATCAATGGGGGGGAGGGTAAGGACTATGGCTACACCTTC,-,TRBJ1-2,15,TRBV10-3,-
CASSYSVTGSIFGYTF,TGTGCCAGCAGTTACTCAGTGACAGGCTCTATCTTCGGCTACACCTTC,-,TRBJ1-2,16,TRBV6-5,-
CASGWGTGGYTF,TGTGCTAGTGGTTGGGGGACAGGCGGCTACACCTTC,-,TRBJ1-2,12,TRBV12-5,TRBD1
CASSFLDTRTDTQYF,TGTGCCAGCAGTTTTCTGGACACACGCACAGATACGCAGTATTTT,-,TRBJ2-3,15,TRBV27,-
CATSDSPGTGGPTYNEQFF,TGTGCCACCAGTGATTCCCCAGGGACAGGGGGACCGACCTACAATGAGCAGTTCTTC,-,TRBJ2-1,19,TRBV24-1,TRBD1
CASALYGTASNSPLHF,TGTGCCAGTGCCCTTTATGGGACAGCTTCTAATTCACCCCTCCACTTT,-,TRBJ1-6,16,TRBV19,TRBD1
CASSIRDSSYEQYF,TGTGCCAGTAGTATCCGGGACAGTTCCTACGAGCAGTACTTC,-,TRBJ2-7,14,TRBV19,TRBD1
CASSLDRAVNGYTF,TGCGCCAGCAGCTTGGACAGGGCCGTGAACGGCTACACCTTC,-,TRBJ1-2,14,TRBV5-1,-
CASSQDATGPKSSYNSPLHF,TGCGCCAGCAGCCAAGATGCGACAGGGCCAAAAAGCTCCTATAATTCACCCCTCCACTTT,-,TRBJ1-6,20,TRBV4-1,TRBD1
CASSLDRGQPQHF,TGTGCCAGCAGCTTAGACAGGGGGCAGCCCCAGCATTTT,-,TRBJ1-5,13,TRBV7-2,TRBD1
CAITVSMNTEAFF,TGTGCCATCACGGTATCTATGAACACTGAAGCTTTCTTT,-,TRBJ1-1,13,TRBV10-3,-
CASTWDRVISGANVLTF,TGTGCCAGCACCTGGGACAGGGTGATCTCTGGGGCCAACGTCCTGACTTTC,-,TRBJ2-6,17,TRBV2,TRBD1
CSVFPTEAFF,TGCAGTGTCTTCCCCACTGAAGCTTTCTTT,once,TRBJ1-1,10,TRBV20-1,-
CASSLESAGITEAFF,TGCGCCAGCAGCTTGGAGTCCGCAGGGATAACTGAAGCTTTCTTT,-,TRBJ1-1,15,TRBV5-1,-
CASAPGNYGYTF,TGTGCCAGCGCCCCGGGTAATTATGGCTACACCTTC,once,TRBJ1-2,12,TRBV14,-
CASSPESSGNTIYF,TGCGCCAGCAGTCCGGAGAGCTCTGGAAACACCATATATTTT,-,TRBJ1-3,14,TRBV5-1,-
CASSQDRLENSEAFF,TGCGCCAGCAGCCAAGACAGGCTCGAGAACTCTGAAGCTTTCTTT,-,TRBJ1-1,15,TRBV4-1,-
CASSQANARGRGHGYTF,TGCGCCAGCAGCCAGGCAAACGCCAGGGGGCGAGGGCATGGCTACACCTTC,-,TRBJ1-2,17,TRBV4-1,TRBD1
CASSLPLTGSSGNTIYF,TGTGCCAGCAGCTTACCTCTGACAGGGAGCTCTGGAAACACCATATATTTT,-,TRBJ1-3,17,TRBV7-9,TRBD1
CASSLTSGSNEQFF,TGTGCCAGCAGCTTGACTAGCGGATCTAATGAGCAGTTCTTC,-,TRBJ2-1,14,TRBV5-4,TRBD2
CASSFDRGDTEAFF,TGTGCCAGTAGTTTCGACAGGGGTGACACTGAAGCTTTCTTT,-,TRBJ1-1,14,TRBV19,TRBD1
CAIRQDTEAFF,TGTGCCATCAGACAAGACACTGAAGCTTTCTTT,few,TRBJ1-1,11,TRBV10-3,-
CASSQSGREADCNQPQHF,TGCGCCAGCAGTCAATCAGGCAGGGAAGCCGATTGTAATCAGCCCCAGCATTTT,-,TRBJ1-5,18,TRBV23-1,-
CASRRTGSHEQYF,TGTGCCAGCAGGAGGACAGGGAGCCACGAGCAGTACTTC,-,TRBJ2-7,13,TRBV6-5,TRBD1
CASTTRSFHRGSGANVLTF,TGTGCCAGTACCACTCGGTCCTTCCATAGGGGTTCTGGGGCCAACGTCCTGACTTTC,-,TRBJ2-6,19,TRBV19,-
CASSLASGGRETQYF,TGTGCCAGCAGCCTAGCTAGCGGGGGAAGAGAGACCCAGTACTTC,-,TRBJ2-5,15,TRBV5-4,TRBD2
CASSVLTSGGAETQYF,TGTGCCAGCAGCGTCCTGACTAGCGGGGGGGCGGAGACCCAGTACTTC,once,TRBJ2-5,16,TRBV9,TRBD2
CASSENRNTEAFF,TGTGCCAGCAGTGAAAACAGGAACACTGAAGCTTTCTTT,-,TRBJ1-1,13,TRBV6-1,-
CASSPAGYVASGGFYNEQFF,TGTGCCAGCTCACCAGCCGGGTACGTTGCTAGCGGGGGCTTCTACAATGAGCAGTTCTTC,-,TRBJ2-1,20,TRBV18,TRBD2
CASSENLPRRGSSYGYTF,TGTGCCAGCAGTGAAAACCTTCCGCGGAGGGGAAGTTCCTATGGCTACACCTTC,-,TRBJ1-2,18,TRBV6-1,-
CASSLSSQGGNQPQHF,TGTGCCAGCAGCCTATCCTCGCAGGGGGGCAATCAGCCCCAGCATTTT,-,TRBJ1-5,16,TRBV4-2,TRBD1
CASSIRDRPNGAFF,TGTGCCAGCAGCATACGGGACAGACCAAACGGAGCTTTCTTT,-,TRBJ1-1,14,TRBV7-9,TRBD1
CASQRTGTGELFF,TGTGCCAGCCAACGGACAGGGACCGGGGAGCTGTTTTTT,-,TRBJ2-2,13,TRBV6-5,TRBD1
CASSPYTGTLYEQYF,TGCGCCAGCAGCCCATATACCGGGACACTCTACGAGCAGTACTTC,-,TRBJ2-7,15,TRBV5-1,-
CAIQDRSGEDGYTF,TGTGCCATCCAAGACAGGAGCGGGGAGGATGGCTACACCTTC,once,TRBJ1-2,14,TRBV10-3,-
CASSLPGPGEKLFF,TGTGCCAGCAGCTTGCCCGGACCGGGGGAAAAACTGTTTTTT,-,TRBJ1-4,14,TRBV5-4,-
CASSFGTVNSPLHF,TGTGCCAGCAGCTTCGGGACAGTTAATTCACCCCTCCACTTT,-,TRBJ1-6,14,TRBV5-4,TRBD1